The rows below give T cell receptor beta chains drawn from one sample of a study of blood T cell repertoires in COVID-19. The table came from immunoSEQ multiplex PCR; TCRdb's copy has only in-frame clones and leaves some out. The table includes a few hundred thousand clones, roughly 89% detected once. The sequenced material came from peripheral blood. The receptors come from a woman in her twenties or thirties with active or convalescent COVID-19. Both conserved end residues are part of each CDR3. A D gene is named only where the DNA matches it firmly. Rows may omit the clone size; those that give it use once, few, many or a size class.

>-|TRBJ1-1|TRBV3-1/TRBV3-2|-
CASSQQGYGTEAFF
TGTGCCAGCAGCCAGCAGGGATACGGCACTGAAGCTTTCTTT
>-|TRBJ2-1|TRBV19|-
CASSTYGSYNEQFF
TGTGCCAGTAGTACCTACGGTTCCTACAATGAGCAGTTCTTC
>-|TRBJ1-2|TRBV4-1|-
CASSQDGGSYGYTF
TGCGCCAGCAGCCAAGATGGGGGGAGTTATGGCTACACCTTC
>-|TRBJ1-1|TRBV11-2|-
CASSLSLDRNTEAFF
TGTGCCAGCAGCTTGTCGTTGGACAGGAACACTGAAGCTTTCTTT
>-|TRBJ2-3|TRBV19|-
CASSIGGEQTTQYF
TGTGCCAGTAGTATAGGGGGGGAACAGACCACGCAGTATTTT
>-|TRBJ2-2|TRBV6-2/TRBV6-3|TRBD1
CASSPRGLDTGELFF
TGTGCCAGCAGCCCCAGGGGGCTGGACACCGGGGAGCTGTTTTTT
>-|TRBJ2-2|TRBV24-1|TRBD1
CATILQGADTGELFF
TGTGCCACCATCTTACAGGGGGCAGACACCGGGGAGCTGTTTTTT
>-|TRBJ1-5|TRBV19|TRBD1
CASGPPRDRGVDQPQHF
TGTGCCAGCGGACCACCCCGGGACAGGGGAGTGGATCAGCCCCAGCATTTT
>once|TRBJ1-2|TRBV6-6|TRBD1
CASTRTGGVFYGYTF
TGTGCCAGCACGCGGACAGGGGGAGTTTTTTATGGCTACACCTTC
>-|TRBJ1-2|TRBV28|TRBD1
CASTPGGAFDGYTF
TGTGCCAGCACCCCAGGGGGCGCCTTTGATGGCTACACCTTC
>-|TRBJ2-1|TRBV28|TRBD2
CASSLGTLAGGQGEQFF
TGTGCCAGCAGTTTAGGGACCCTAGCGGGGGGTCAGGGTGAGCAGTTCTTC
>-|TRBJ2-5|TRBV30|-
CAWSVGRAGGETQYF
TGTGCCTGGAGTGTAGGCCGGGCGGGTGGGGAGACCCAGTACTTC
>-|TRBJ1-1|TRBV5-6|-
CASRGGRAPIVRNTEAFF
TGTGCCAGCAGGGGGGGGCGTGCTCCCATTGTCAGGAACACTGAAGCTTTCTTT
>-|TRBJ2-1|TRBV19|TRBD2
CASSTRGLAGGVEQFF
TGTGCCAGTAGTACCCGAGGACTAGCGGGGGGCGTGGAGCAGTTCTTC
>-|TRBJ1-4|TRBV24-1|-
CATSGQGNEKLFF
TGTGCCACCAGTGGGCAGGGGAATGAAAAACTGTTTTTT
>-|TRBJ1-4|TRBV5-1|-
CASSSRTASTNEKLFF
TGCGCCAGCAGCTCTCGGACAGCCTCAACTAATGAAAAACTGTTTTTT
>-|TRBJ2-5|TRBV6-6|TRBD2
CASSSRRRGGQETQYF
TGTGCCAGCAGTTCCCGACGGCGGGGGGGACAAGAGACCCAGTACTTC
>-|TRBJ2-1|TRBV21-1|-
CASRASDEQFF
TGTGCCAGCCGGGCTAGCGATGAGCAGTTCTTC
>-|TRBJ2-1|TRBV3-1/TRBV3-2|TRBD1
CASVRGQYNEQFF
TGTGCCAGCGTCAGGGGACAGTACAATGAGCAGTTCTTC
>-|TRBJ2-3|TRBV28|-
CASMGGDTQYF
TGTGCCAGCATGGGAGGTGATACGCAGTATTTT
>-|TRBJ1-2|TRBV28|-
CASSWPRGRNYGYTF
TGTGCCAGCAGCTGGCCAAGGGGGAGAAACTATGGCTACACCTTC
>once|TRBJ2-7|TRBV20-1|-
CGAGDTYEQYF
TGCGGGGCGGGGGACACCTACGAGCAGTACTTC
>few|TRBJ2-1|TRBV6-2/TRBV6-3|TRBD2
CASSPGGDYNEQFF
TGTGCCAGCAGCCCGGGGGGGGACTACAATGAGCAGTTCTTC
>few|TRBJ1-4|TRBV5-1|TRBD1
CASRRGTGDNSNEKLFF
TGCGCCAGCAGACGCGGGACAGGGGACAACTCAAATGAAAAACTGTTTTTT
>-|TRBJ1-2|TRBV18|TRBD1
CASSPGTATSNYGYTF
TGTGCCAGCTCACCGGGGACAGCAACTTCTAACTATGGCTACACCTTC
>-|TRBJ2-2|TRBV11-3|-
CASSFTGSAGELFF
TGTGCCAGCAGCTTCACAGGGTCGGCCGGGGAGCTGTTTTTT
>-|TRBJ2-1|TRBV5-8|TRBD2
CANRLAGYNEQFF
TGTGCCAATAGACTAGCGGGGTACAATGAGCAGTTCTTC
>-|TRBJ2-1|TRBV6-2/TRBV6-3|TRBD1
CASSSDRGGNEQFF
TGTGCCAGCAGTTCAGACAGGGGGGGAAATGAGCAGTTCTTC
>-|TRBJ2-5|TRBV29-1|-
CSVGGRTLSPETQYF
TGCAGCGTTGGGGGTAGGACATTAAGCCCGGAGACCCAGTACTTC
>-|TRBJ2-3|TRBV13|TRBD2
CASSPTSGGADTQYF
TGTGCCAGCAGCCCGACTAGCGGGGGGGCAGATACGCAGTATTTT
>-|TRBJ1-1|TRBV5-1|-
CASGRGTVNTEAFF
TGCGCCAGCGGGCGGGGGACTGTGAACACTGAAGCTTTCTTT
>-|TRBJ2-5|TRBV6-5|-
CANRPGAGETQYF
TGTGCCAACAGACCTGGAGCGGGAGAGACCCAGTACTTC
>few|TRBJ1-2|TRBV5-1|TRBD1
CASSFGTGKGYGYTF
TGCGCCAGCAGCTTCGGGACAGGGAAGGGCTATGGCTACACCTTC
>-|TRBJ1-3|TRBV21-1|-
CASSKAQGQGENTIYF
TGTGCCAGCAGCAAAGCGCAGGGACAGGGGGAAAACACCATATATTTT
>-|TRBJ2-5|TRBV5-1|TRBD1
CASSKQGAQETQYF
TGCGCCAGCAGCAAACAGGGGGCCCAAGAGACCCAGTACTTC
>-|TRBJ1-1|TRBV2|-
CASKPETLSEAFF
TGTGCCAGCAAGCCCGAAACTTTGTCTGAAGCTTTCTTT